These T cell receptor beta chains were read from a single sample in a study of identical twins. In TCRdb, the 5' RACE reads were re-called with MiXCR into one record per CDR3 protein. The sample consists of about 660,000 distinct CDR3 sequences, 8.5% to 9.5% of them appearing once. A further study also used this sample, focusing on yellow fever vaccine responses in identical twins.

Sequencing was carried out using PBMCs. Every receptor here comes from a woman under 30 in good health. The CDR3 runs from the conserved cysteine through the conserved F or W. The order of the fields is clone size, V gene, D gene, J gene, CDR3 DNA, CDR3 protein. A D gene is named only where the DNA matches it firmly. Clone size is stated in some rows and not others, as once, few, many or a class when expanded.

abundance: few; v_gene: TRBV18; d_gene: TRBD2; j_gene: TRBJ2-3; CDR3nt: TGTGCCAGCTCACCTAGCGGGGGGCACTCTAGCACAGATACGCAGTATTTT; CDR3aa: CASSPSGGHSSTDTQYF
abundance: few; v_gene: TRBV24-1; d_gene: TRBD1; j_gene: TRBJ1-5; CDR3nt: TGTGCCACCAGTGAGGGGACAGGACTTGGAAATCAGCCCCAGCATTTT; CDR3aa: CATSEGTGLGNQPQHF
abundance: .; v_gene: TRBV3-1; d_gene: .; j_gene: TRBJ2-1; CDR3nt: TGTGCCAGCAGCCAAGTCGTACGGGGGCCAACAATTGAGCAGTTCTTC; CDR3aa: CASSQVVRGPTIEQFF
abundance: few; v_gene: TRBV2; d_gene: TRBD2; j_gene: TRBJ2-7; CDR3nt: TGTGCCAGCCGACTAGCGGGACACTCCTACGAGCAGTACTTC; CDR3aa: CASRLAGHSYEQYF
abundance: .; v_gene: TRBV9; d_gene: TRBD2; j_gene: TRBJ2-5; CDR3nt: TGTGCCAGCAGCCCCCAGCCACTAGCGGGCGGAGAGACCCAGTACTTC; CDR3aa: CASSPQPLAGGETQYF
abundance: few; v_gene: TRBV28; d_gene: TRBD2; j_gene: TRBJ2-5; CDR3nt: TGTGCCAGCAGAGGAACTAGCGGGGGGGCCCAAGAGACCCAGTACTTC; CDR3aa: CASRGTSGGAQETQYF
abundance: many; v_gene: TRBV7-2; d_gene: .; j_gene: TRBJ2-7; CDR3nt: TGTGCCAGCAGCTTAATTGCTGGTGACTCCTACGAGCAGTACTTC; CDR3aa: CASSLIAGDSYEQYF
abundance: many; v_gene: TRBV5-1; d_gene: TRBD1; j_gene: TRBJ2-3; CDR3nt: TGCGCCAGTACCGGGACAGCTAAGGGAGATACGCAGTATTTT; CDR3aa: CASTGTAKGDTQYF
abundance: .; v_gene: TRBV12-3/TRBV12-4; d_gene: TRBD1; j_gene: TRBJ2-2; CDR3nt: TGTGCCAGCAGTTTATTGGGACAGGGAAACACCGGGGAGCTGTTTTTT; CDR3aa: CASSLLGQGNTGELFF
abundance: many; v_gene: TRBV29-1; d_gene: .; j_gene: TRBJ2-5; CDR3nt: TGCAGCGTTGAAGATTTAGTGGAGACCCAGTACTTC; CDR3aa: CSVEDLVETQYF
abundance: few; v_gene: TRBV7-9; d_gene: .; j_gene: TRBJ1-1; CDR3nt: TGTGCCAGCAGCGGGACATCGAACACTGAAGCTTTCTTT; CDR3aa: CASSGTSNTEAFF
abundance: few; v_gene: TRBV7-9; d_gene: .; j_gene: TRBJ2-3; CDR3nt: TGTGCCAGCGGAGAGCTGGATACGCAGTATTTT; CDR3aa: CASGELDTQYF
abundance: .; v_gene: TRBV20-1; d_gene: TRBD2; j_gene: TRBJ2-5; CDR3nt: TGCAGTGCTGTACCGGGACTAGGAACCCCCCACTTC; CDR3aa: CSAVPGLGTPHF